Listed below are T cell receptor beta chains from one sample, sequenced in a study of control samples from healthy donors and cancer patients. Libraries were prepared by immunoSEQ multiplex PCR; TCRdb keeps only in-frame clonotypes and omits some of them. Of 100,000 to 150,000 clones listed, about nine tenths are singletons. Sequenced input: blood. The source of these receptors is a man younger than 35 in good health. CDR3s include the opening cysteine and the closing phenylalanine or tryptophan. Fields, in order: D gene, clone size, V gene, J gene, CDR3 protein, CDR3 DNA. The D gene is left open where the match is weak. The size entry is marked missing in some rows and otherwise reads once, few, many or a size class.

TRBD1	NA	TRBV7-2	TRBJ1-2	CASSPGQAYGYTF	TGTGCCAGCAGCCCCGGACAGGCGTATGGCTACACCTTC
NA	NA	TRBV9	TRBJ1-6	CASSPTARTSPLHF	TGTGCCAGCAGCCCGACCGCCCGGACCTCACCCCTCCACTTT
NA	NA	TRBV7-2	TRBJ2-7	CASSNSGGSYEQYF	TGTGCCAGCAGCAATAGCGGCGGTTCCTACGAGCAGTACTTC
TRBD1	NA	TRBV10-3	TRBJ1-5	CAIRERQGTSNQPQHF	TGTGCCATCAGAGAGAGACAGGGGACGAGCAATCAGCCCCAGCATTTT
NA	NA	TRBV3-1/TRBV3-2	TRBJ2-7	CASSHPKEPGATYEQYF	TGTGCCAGCAGCCACCCTAAAGAGCCAGGGGCGACCTACGAGCAGTACTTC
TRBD1	few	TRBV6-5	TRBJ2-2	CASKDRGYTGELFF	TGTGCCAGCAAGGACAGGGGATACACCGGGGAGCTGTTTTTT
NA	NA	TRBV6-5	TRBJ1-1	CASRSNRNTEAFF	TGTGCCAGCAGGTCAAACAGGAACACTGAAGCTTTCTTT
TRBD1	few	TRBV4-1	TRBJ2-7	CASSQQAGTGFYEQYF	TGCGCCAGCAGCCAGCAAGCCGGGACAGGGTTCTACGAGCAGTACTTC
TRBD1	few	TRBV5-1	TRBJ1-5	CASSAGQANQPQHF	TGCGCCAGCAGCGCGGGACAGGCGAATCAGCCCCAGCATTTT
TRBD2	NA	TRBV7-6	TRBJ2-5	CASSRGGRGETQYF	TGTGCCAGCAGCCGGGGGGGGAGGGGCGAGACCCAGTACTTC
TRBD2	NA	TRBV5-4	TRBJ2-5	CASSLGTSGGGETQYF	TGTGCCAGCAGCTTGGGAACTAGCGGGGGAGGAGAGACCCAGTACTTC
TRBD2	NA	TRBV4-2	TRBJ2-7	CASSQAGTSGSSYEQYF	TGTGCCAGCAGCCAAGCCGGGACTAGCGGGAGCTCCTACGAGCAGTACTTC
NA	NA	TRBV9	TRBJ1-4	CASSVWDRDGEKLFF	TGTGCCAGCAGCGTATGGGACCGAGATGGTGAAAAACTGTTTTTT
NA	NA	TRBV2	TRBJ1-1	CASSVQGNTEAFF	TGTGCCAGCAGCGTACAGGGTAACACTGAAGCTTTCTTT
NA	NA	TRBV6-5	TRBJ1-2	CASSRGGGNYGYTF	TGTGCCAGCAGTAGGGGAGGGGGTAACTATGGCTACACCTTC
NA	few	TRBV6-5	TRBJ1-2	CASSFIQDTTLYGYTF	TGTGCCAGCAGTTTCATACAGGACACGACCCTCTATGGCTACACCTTC
TRBD1	NA	TRBV2	TRBJ1-1	CASSQRQGDNTEAFF	TGTGCCAGCAGTCAAAGACAGGGGGACAACACTGAAGCTTTCTTT
NA	NA	TRBV5-1	TRBJ2-1	CASSFRAGAYNEQFF	TGCGCCAGCAGCTTCCGGGCGGGGGCTTACAATGAGCAGTTCTTC
TRBD2	once	TRBV5-4	TRBJ2-2	CASSRGTPREVGELFF	TGTGCCAGCAGCCGCGGAACTCCCCGGGAGGTCGGGGAGCTGTTTTTT
NA	NA	TRBV7-9	TRBJ1-1	CASSLEGGTEAFF	TGTGCCAGCAGCTTAGAGGGGGGGACTGAAGCTTTCTTT
NA	NA	TRBV5-1	TRBJ1-2	CASSLAGSLYYGYTF	TGCGCCAGCAGCTTGGCCGGGTCTCTTTACTATGGCTACACCTTC
NA	NA	TRBV29-1	TRBJ2-2	CSVEEGGGSETNTGELFF	TGCAGCGTTGAAGAGGGAGGTGGCTCAGAAACGAACACCGGGGAGCTGTTTTTT
NA	NA	TRBV12-5	TRBJ1-5	CASGYSNQPQHF	TGTGCTAGTGGTTATAGCAATCAGCCCCAGCATTTT
NA	NA	TRBV25-1	TRBJ1-6	CASRALGARVLHF	TGTGCCAGCAGGGCCCTAGGGGCGCGGGTCCTCCACTTT
TRBD1	NA	TRBV3-1/TRBV3-2	TRBJ1-3	CASSQRQGGNTIYF	TGTGCCAGCAGCCAACGACAGGGTGGAAACACCATATATTTT
NA	NA	TRBV6-5	TRBJ1-5	CASSRDGSNQPQHF	TGTGCCAGCAGTCGGGACGGTAGCAATCAGCCCCAGCATTTT
NA	once	TRBV27	TRBJ2-2	CASSLLLGNTGELFF	TGTGCCAGCAGTTTATTGCTAGGGAACACCGGGGAGCTGTTTTTT
NA	once	TRBV9	TRBJ2-5	CASSVAMDQETQYF	TGTGCCAGCAGCGTAGCTATGGATCAAGAGACCCAGTACTTC
NA	NA	TRBV12-3/TRBV12-4	TRBJ1-5	CASQRVSNQPQHF	TGTGCCAGCCAGCGAGTCAGCAATCAGCCCCAGCATTTT
NA	NA	TRBV18	TRBJ1-5	CASSHTGGGLSNQPQHF	TGTGCCAGCTCCCATACGGGTGGGGGGCTCAGCAATCAGCCCCAGCATTTT
NA	NA	TRBV12-5	TRBJ2-7	CASGLVPYEQYF	TGTGCTAGTGGTTTGGTACCCTACGAGCAGTACTTC
TRBD1	few	TRBV5-6	TRBJ1-6	CASSVGQGNSPLHF	TGTGCCAGCAGCGTGGGACAGGGGAATTCACCCCTCCACTTT
NA	NA	TRBV6-5	TRBJ2-3	CASSSPRGQPDTQYF	TGTGCCAGCAGTTCCCCCCGAGGGCAGCCAGATACGCAGTATTTT
NA	NA	TRBV27	TRBJ1-2	CASSNEGGTYGYTF	TGTGCCAGCAGTAATGAGGGCGGAACCTATGGCTACACCTTC
TRBD1	NA	TRBV2	TRBJ1-5	CASSEEGTGNQPQHF	TGTGCCAGCAGTGAGGAGGGGACAGGGAATCAGCCCCAGCATTTT
NA	NA	TRBV5-5	TRBJ2-5	CASRFRGRGSPRETQYF	TGTGCCAGCCGGTTCCGAGGGAGGGGGTCCCCCCGGGAGACCCAGTACTTC
TRBD1	NA	TRBV13	TRBJ1-1	CASSLAGTGQAFF	TGTGCCAGCAGCTTAGCCGGGACAGGACAAGCTTTCTTT
TRBD2	NA	TRBV4-1	TRBJ2-1	CASTPAGGGSYNEQFF	TGCGCCAGCACCCCGGCGGGGGGCGGGTCCTACAATGAGCAGTTCTTC
NA	NA	TRBV7-6	TRBJ1-1	CASSLLQNTEAFF	TGTGCCAGCAGCTTACTCCAGAACACTGAAGCTTTCTTT
NA	NA	TRBV30	TRBJ1-2	CAWRGRDYGYTF	TGTGCCTGGAGGGGACGGGACTATGGCTACACCTTC
NA	once	TRBV13	TRBJ1-2	CASSLGPNFNGYTF	TGTGCCAGCAGCTTAGGCCCGAATTTTAATGGCTACACCTTC
NA	NA	TRBV7-2	TRBJ1-1	CASSFLARGPGAFF	TGTGCCAGCAGCTTCCTCGCGCGGGGGCCGGGAGCTTTCTTT
NA	NA	TRBV9	TRBJ1-4	CASSAYEGPTTNEKLFF	TGTGCCAGCAGCGCTTATGAGGGCCCAACAACTAATGAAAAACTGTTTTTT
TRBD1	once	TRBV11-3	TRBJ2-6	CASSSRTGAGANVLTF	TGTGCCAGCAGCTCCCGAACAGGGGCTGGGGCCAACGTCCTGACTTTC
TRBD1	once	TRBV19	TRBJ2-7	CASSIETTGPYEQYF	TGTGCCAGTAGTATAGAAACGACAGGGCCCTACGAGCAGTACTTC
NA	NA	TRBV6-5	TRBJ1-6	CASSAFNSPLHF	TGTGCCAGCAGCGCTTTTAATTCACCCCTCCACTTT
NA	NA	TRBV2	TRBJ1-5	CASSEWGRGDNQPQHF	TGTGCCAGCAGTGAATGGGGAAGAGGCGATAATCAGCCCCAGCATTTT
TRBD2	NA	TRBV4-1	TRBJ2-3	CASSQESGTSGGVTDTQYF	TGCGCCAGCAGCCAAGAATCCGGGACTAGCGGGGGGGTCACAGATACGCAGTATTTT
NA	few	TRBV3-1/TRBV3-2	TRBJ1-1	CASSQEGNEAFF	TGTGCCAGCAGCCAAGAGGGTAACGAAGCTTTCTTT
TRBD1	NA	TRBV24-1	TRBJ2-1	CATSIGTGGGPNYNEQFF	TGTGCCACCAGTATCGGGACAGGGGGCGGCCCCAATTACAATGAGCAGTTCTTC
NA	NA	TRBV5-1	TRBJ2-7	CASRSEVGWEYF	TGCGCCAGCAGGTCGGAAGTCGGTTGGGAGTACTTC
NA	once	TRBV27	TRBJ1-5	CASRPTESPQPQHF	TGTGCCAGCAGACCCACGGAGTCGCCTCAGCCCCAGCATTTT
NA	once	TRBV9	TRBJ1-5	CASSVDVNQPQHF	TGTGCCAGCAGCGTAGACGTCAATCAGCCCCAGCATTTT
NA	NA	TRBV12-3/TRBV12-4	TRBJ2-7	CATPLGGAYEQYF	TGTGCCACCCCCTTGGGAGGAGCCTACGAGCAGTACTTC
TRBD1	once	TRBV9	TRBJ1-6	CASSTGQGYSPLHF	TGTGCCAGCAGCACCGGACAGGGGTATTCACCCCTCCACTTT
TRBD1	NA	TRBV7-2	TRBJ1-2	CASSADRRYGYTF	TGTGCCAGCAGCGCGGACAGGAGATATGGCTACACCTTC
NA	NA	TRBV11-2	TRBJ2-4	CASSLAFLGLWGAKNIQYF	TGTGCCAGCAGCTTAGCTTTTCTCGGGCTCTGGGGGGCCAAAAACATTCAGTACTTC
NA	NA	TRBV3-1/TRBV3-2	TRBJ2-7	CASSQVQTRSYEQYF	TGTGCCAGCAGCCAAGTCCAGACACGCTCCTACGAGCAGTACTTC